This is a list of T cell receptor beta chains from one sample in a study of cytomegalovirus exposure and HLA in healthy donors. Sequenced by immunoSEQ multiplex PCR; TCRdb stores in-frame clones only, minus some. The data hold approximately 130,000 clones, with 72% observed a single time. What was sequenced was PBMCs. The source is a man aged 50-59 years in good health and CMV-seropositive. The CDR3 runs from the conserved cysteine through the conserved F or W. D genes are given only for firm matches. Clone sizes are given selectively: once, few, many, or a class where the clone is expanded.

J gene,V gene,clone size,D gene,CDR3 DNA,CDR3 protein
TRBJ1-6,TRBV9,once,NA,TGTGCCAGCAGCGTAGAACAGGCCCAGTATTCACCCCTCCACTTT,CASSVEQAQYSPLHF
TRBJ2-1,TRBV10-1,NA,TRBD2,TGCGCCAGAGCTGTAAAAAGCGGGGGGGCCCAAGATGAGCAGTTCTTC,CARAVKSGGAQDEQFF
TRBJ2-7,TRBV19,few,TRBD1,TGTGCCAGTAGTATTGGCAGGGGGAACTACGAGCAGTACTTC,CASSIGRGNYEQYF
TRBJ2-1,TRBV18,NA,TRBD1,TGTGCCAGCTCACTGGACAGGGGAAGGTACAATGAGCAGTTCTTC,CASSLDRGRYNEQFF
TRBJ1-2,TRBV19,NA,NA,TGTGCCAGCAGGACTGCGGACGCCGGACGAACTAACTATGGCTACACCTTC,CASRTADAGRTNYGYTF
TRBJ2-2,TRBV2,NA,NA,TGTGCCAGCAGTGAAGGGGGGGGGCGCAGAATTTTAGCCGGGGAGCTGTTTTTT,CASSEGGGRRILAGELFF
TRBJ1-2,TRBV6-6,few,NA,TGTGCTTCTACACAGGAACGAGACTATGGCTACACCTTC,CASTQERDYGYTF
TRBJ1-2,TRBV7-2,NA,TRBD1,TGTGCCAGCAGCATGGACAGGGGAACTTATGGCTACACCTTC,CASSMDRGTYGYTF
TRBJ1-2,TRBV19,NA,NA,TGTGCCAGTAGTATGGCCAGTATCTATGGCTACACCTTC,CASSMASIYGYTF
TRBJ1-1,TRBV5-1,NA,NA,TGCGCCAGCAGCCCCCAGAGCGCGAGCACTGAAGCTTTCTTT,CASSPQSASTEAFF
TRBJ1-1,TRBV14,few,TRBD1,TGTGCCAGCAGCCACCGACAGGGAACGGTGGGAGGCACTGAAGCTTTCTTT,CASSHRQGTVGGTEAFF
TRBJ2-2,TRBV10-3,NA,TRBD2,TGTGCCATCAGTGCCAGTAGCGGGACGAACACCGGGGAGCTGTTTTTT,CAISASSGTNTGELFF
TRBJ2-6,TRBV5-5,NA,NA,TGTGCCAGCAGGGTCCCCGGGACATCTAGCACTGGGGCCAACGTCCTGACTTTC,CASRVPGTSSTGANVLTF
TRBJ2-2,TRBV5-1,NA,TRBD2,TGCGCCAGCAGCTTGGGACTAGCGGGAGGATCGAACACCGGGGAGCTGTTTTTT,CASSLGLAGGSNTGELFF
TRBJ1-1,TRBV12-5,NA,NA,TGTGCTAGTGGTTTGGCAGAGCTGAGGGACACTGAAGCTTTCTTT,CASGLAELRDTEAFF
TRBJ1-1,TRBV5-4,NA,NA,TGTGCCAGCAGCCCCGACAGCCTAATGAACACTGAAGCTTTCTTT,CASSPDSLMNTEAFF
TRBJ1-3,TRBV10-3,NA,NA,TGTGCCTCCCGGGGGGAGGGCAGGGTGAACACCATATATTTT,CASRGEGRVNTIYF
TRBJ1-2,TRBV5-1,NA,NA,TGCGCCGGCAGCTTATCGACGGGAGTCGATGGCTACACCTTC,CAGSLSTGVDGYTF
TRBJ2-7,TRBV13,few,NA,TGTGCCAGCAGCTTTCCGGGAGTCTCCTACGAGCAGTACTTC,CASSFPGVSYEQYF
TRBJ1-1,TRBV6-4,NA,NA,TGTGCCAGCAGTGAAAGGCCAGGGATTAAGAACACTGAAGCTTTCTTT,CASSERPGIKNTEAFF
TRBJ2-7,TRBV21-1,few,NA,TGTGCCGCGTCGGGGGACAGGGCCTACGAGCAGTACTTC,CAASGDRAYEQYF
TRBJ1-2,TRBV20-1,few,TRBD1,TGCAGTGCTAGTACCGACAGGGACTACACCTTC,CSASTDRDYTF
TRBJ1-5,TRBV18,once,NA,TGTGCCAGCTCGCTTCCGAACAGGGAGAATCAGCCCCAGCATTTT,CASSLPNRENQPQHF
TRBJ1-1,TRBV5-5,NA,NA,TGTGCCAGCAGCTTGGGGCAGGGTTCTGGGGACACTGAAGCTTTCTTT,CASSLGQGSGDTEAFF
TRBJ2-3,TRBV16,NA,NA,TGTGCCAGCAGCCAATCGGACAGTTCAGATACGCAGTATTTT,CASSQSDSSDTQYF
TRBJ2-7,TRBV28,NA,TRBD2,TGTGCCAGCAGCTACGGGACTAGCTACGAGCAGTACTTC,CASSYGTSYEQYF
TRBJ2-7,TRBV2,NA,NA,TGTGCCAGCAGCCCCCTGGGGGGACCCTACGAGCAGTACTTC,CASSPLGGPYEQYF
TRBJ2-2,TRBV7-3,NA,TRBD1,TGTGCCAGCAGCAGCTCCGGGACAGGGACCGGGGAGCTGTTTTTT,CASSSSGTGTGELFF
TRBJ1-1,TRBV19,NA,NA,TGTGCCAGTACCCTAAGACAGGAGAGGACTGAAGCTTTCTTT,CASTLRQERTEAFF
TRBJ2-7,TRBV5-1,NA,TRBD2,TGCGCCAGCAGCTTGGGAGCTAGCGGGAGGGACTACGAGCAGTACTTC,CASSLGASGRDYEQYF
TRBJ1-5,TRBV6-5,few,TRBD1,TGTGCCAGCAGTCTCGACAGGGGAAATCAGCCCCAGCATTTT,CASSLDRGNQPQHF
TRBJ1-2,TRBV6-1,few,NA,TGTGCCAGCTTTTTTCTTTCCAGGGACATAAACGACTTC,CASFFLSRDINDF
TRBJ2-5,TRBV6-5,NA,NA,TGTGCCAGCAGTCCCCCCCGCGCTCGACAAGAGACCCAGTACTTC,CASSPPRARQETQYF
TRBJ2-7,TRBV6-5,few,NA,TGTGCCAGCAGCCGCTGGAGGGGGCAGTACTACGAGCAGTACTTC,CASSRWRGQYYEQYF
TRBJ1-5,TRBV2,few,NA,TGTGCCAGCACCCAGGGGTTTGGCAATCAGCCCCAGCATTTT,CASTQGFGNQPQHF
TRBJ1-1,TRBV5-8,once,NA,TGTGCCAGCAGCTTGGCCACGGGGGTTATCACTGAAGCTTTCTTT,CASSLATGVITEAFF
TRBJ1-2,TRBV5-8,NA,TRBD1,TGTGCCAGCAGCTTCGGACAGGGGGCCTACCCAAACTATGGCTACACCTTC,CASSFGQGAYPNYGYTF
TRBJ1-3,TRBV4-2,NA,NA,TGTGCCAGCAGCCAAGATCAGGGGCAGGTCGGAAACACCATATATTTT,CASSQDQGQVGNTIYF
TRBJ1-2,TRBV6-4,NA,TRBD1,TGTGCCAGCAGCAGTGGACAGGGGAACTATGGCTACACCTTC,CASSSGQGNYGYTF
TRBJ1-3,TRBV11-2,few,NA,TGTGCCAGCAGTCGGGGGGGCGACTCTGGAAACACCATATATTTT,CASSRGGDSGNTIYF
TRBJ1-2,TRBV7-2,NA,NA,TGTGCCAGCAGCTTAGTTCGGGGAAACTATGGCTACACCTTC,CASSLVRGNYGYTF
TRBJ1-2,TRBV5-4,NA,NA,TGTGCCAGCAGCGGAAACTCGGGGGGACACACCTTC,CASSGNSGGHTF
TRBJ2-5,TRBV2,few,NA,TGTGCCAGCAACTGGCGGGAAGAGACCCAGTACTTC,CASNWREETQYF
TRBJ1-6,TRBV5-1,NA,NA,TGCGCCAGCAGCTGGATCCCCTCTGACAGACTCTTCTATTCACCCCTCCACTTT,CASSWIPSDRLFYSPLHF
TRBJ2-6,TRBV9,NA,NA,TGTGCCAGCAGCGCCTCGTCTGGGGCCAACGTCCTGACTTTC,CASSASSGANVLTF
TRBJ1-2,TRBV27,NA,TRBD1,TGTGCCAGCAGTCCCTCTATTACAGGGGCGCGGGGCTACACCTTC,CASSPSITGARGYTF
TRBJ1-2,TRBV29-1,NA,NA,TGCAGCGCCAGGACAGAGACAAACTATGGCTACACCTTC,CSARTETNYGYTF
TRBJ2-3,TRBV11-2,NA,NA,TGTGCCAGCAGCTTAAGGTTTGTTCTGGCGGGGGCCCAGCCAGATACGCAGTATTTT,CASSLRFVLAGAQPDTQYF
TRBJ2-2,TRBV7-9,few,NA,TGTGCCAGCAGCTTAGAGGAGGGGGCGGACACCGGGGAGCTGTTTTTT,CASSLEEGADTGELFF
TRBJ2-5,TRBV12-5,NA,NA,TGTGCTAGTGGTCCCGCCGGGGCGGGATCGCTAGTCGGACGGGAGACCCAGTACTTC,CASGPAGAGSLVGRETQYF
TRBJ1-1,TRBV28,NA,NA,TGTGCCAGCAGCTTATCGTTGGGGGGGTTTCGAGCTTTCTTT,CASSLSLGGFRAFF
TRBJ2-2,TRBV19,few,TRBD1,TGTGCCAGTATGGATACAGGGGACACCGGGGAGCTGTTTTTT,CASMDTGDTGELFF
TRBJ2-7,TRBV6-5,NA,TRBD1,TGTGCCAGCAGTTACGAGGGGGCATCTTTACACGAGCAGTACTTC,CASSYEGASLHEQYF